This T cell receptor beta chain came from a study of blood T cell repertoires in COVID-19. This clone was recorded a few times. V dropped 5 bases and J dropped 6 bases, with 17 bases sitting between them. The CDR3 has 15 amino acids. Germline V CDR1 and CDR2: MNHEY, SMNVEV (reference sequence). Authors' analysis steps: Amplification of reference gene primers provided the estimated nucleated cell counts. The repertoire was sequenced with immunoSEQ multiplex PCR; TCRdb's copy has only in-frame clones and lacks some. V and J calls and clone size are copied from that table; D and trimming were computed from the DNA. This sample has 40,000 to 55,000 clones, with roughly 91% found just once.

Specimen: peripheral blood. This rearrangement joins TRBV27 to TRBJ2-1, with D tentatively TRBD2 (6 bases). The TCR was taken from a human donor in a cohort sampled during active COVID-19. The CDR3, as DNA: TGTGCCAGCAGTCCCCTGAGCGGAGGGCTCAATGAGCAGTTCTTC. Amino acids: CASSPLSGGLNEQFF.